Following are 21 T cell receptor beta chains from one sample sequenced in a study of cytomegalovirus exposure and HLA in healthy donors. 13 Jbeta primers and 60 Vbeta primers were used for the PCR. Libraries were prepared by immunoSEQ multiplex PCR; TCRdb keeps only in-frame clonotypes and omits some of them. The repertoire holds 200,000 to 250,000 clones, approximately 80% seen once, with roughly a sixth in the top ten. The sequencing sample was made of PBMCs. The receptors stem from a man in his forties or fifties in good health and CMV-seronegative.

The chain carries TRBV19 and TRBJ1-5, with 7 nucleotides matching TRBD1. The CDR3 totals 18 residues. Trimming at V came to 3 bases and at J to 1 base, leaving 12 bases not matched to a gene. Germline V gene data show CDR1 as LNHDA and CDR2 as SQIVND (reference sequence). Here the CDR3 DNA reads TGTGCCAGTAGTATGGGACCCAGACAGGGCCGGAGCAATCAGCCCCAGCATTTT. Its translation is CASSMGPRQGRSNQPQHF.

The chain is built from TRBV27 and TRBJ2-1; 7 nucleotides agree with TRBD2. This CDR3 spans 15 amino acids. Germline CDR1 and CDR2: MNHEY and SMNVEV (reference sequence). V dropped 6 bases and J dropped 8; count of bases not matched to a gene: 13. The CDR3 DNA is TGTGCCAGCAGGGGAGGGTGGGAGGTTATCGATGAGCAGTTCTTC. Translated: CASRGGWEVIDEQFF.

The chain employs TRBV5-4 and TRBJ2-1; D is perhaps TRBD2 (6 bases). From germline, CDR1 is SGHNT and CDR2 YYREEE (reference sequence). Trimming stripped 2 bases from V and 8 bases from J, with 17 bases between. The CDR3 runs to 15 residues. In nucleotides, the CDR3 is TGTGCCAGCAGCTTTCCAGGGAGGAGGGTCGATGAGCAGTTCTTC. Translated: CASSFPGRRVDEQFF.

This chain links TRBV5-4 with TRBJ2-7; the D gene is possibly TRBD1 (5 bases). The CDR3 is 15 amino acids. Trimming removed 4 bases from V and 0 bases from J, with 14 bases in between. Germline CDR1 reads SGHNT; CDR2 reads YYREEE (reference sequence). The CDR3: CASSQDHDSSYEQYF. The CDR3 nucleotides read TGTGCCAGCAGCCAAGATCATGACAGCTCCTACGAGCAGTACTTC.

The rearrangement links TRBV4-3 to TRBJ2-1; a weak D match, TRBD2 (5 bases). The CDR3 covers 15 residues. The germline V gene encodes CDR1 LGHNA and CDR2 YSLEER. Trimming shortened V by 1 base and J by 2 bases, and 9 bases separated the two germline ends. The CDR3 region is CASSQAIGAYNEQFF. In nucleotides, the CDR3 is TGCGCCAGCAGCCAAGCCATCGGGGCCTACAATGAGCAGTTCTTC.

The chain combines TRBV6-5 with TRBJ1-2; tentative D call: TRBD1 (5 bases). Germline V gives CDR1 MNHEY, CDR2 SVGAGI. V lost 9 bases and J 4 bases, leaving 12 bases between the germline ends. There are 12 residues in the CDR3. CDR3 protein: CASGAGFYGYTF. The CDR3 bases are TGTGCCAGTGGGGCGGGGTTCTATGGCTACACCTTC.

The chain couples TRBV15 to TRBJ1-3; no firm D call. This CDR3 has 12 amino acids. Germline V gene sequence: CDR1 LNHNV, CDR2 YYDKDF (reference sequence). V lost 0 bases to trimming and J lost 8 bases, with 5 bases between them. As DNA, the CDR3 is TGTGCCACCAGCAGAGACGGAGACACCATATATTTT. Residues: CATSRDGDTIYF.

In DNA form, the CDR3 reads TGTGCCAGCAGCTTACGAGGTGGACTAGCGTTCAATGAGCAGTTCTTC. This codes for CASSLRGGLAFNEQFF. The chain links TRBV7-8 to TRBJ2-1, with TRBD2 matching over 9 bases. The CDR3 totals 16 residues. Per the germline V gene, CDR1 is SGHVS and CDR2 is FQNEAQ. V dropped 2 bases and J dropped 6; count of bases not matched to a gene: 8.

This clone showed up just once. The chain couples TRBV29-1 to TRBJ2-1; 10 positions match TRBD1. This CDR3 is 13 amino acids long. CDR1 and CDR2 from the germline V gene are SQVTM and ANQGSEA. The junction had 2 bases not matched to a gene; V was cut back by 3 bases and J by 6 bases. The CDR3: CSVEGQGFNEQFF. The CDR3 bases are TGCAGCGTTGAGGGACAGGGGTTCAATGAGCAGTTCTTC.

V is TRBV15 and J is TRBJ2-7; D might be TRBD2 (5 bases). The V and J ends lost 5 bases and 2 bases respectively, with 13 bases between them. The CDR3 runs to 14 residues. Germline-derived CDR1 and CDR2 are LNHNV and YYDKDF (reference sequence). The DNA of the CDR3 is TGTGCCACCAGCGCCGGGGTCGGCCCCTACGAGCAGTACTTC. Its protein product is CATSAGVGPYEQYF.

The V call is TRBV7-9, the J call TRBJ1-2, with 9 bases aligning to TRBD1. The CDR3 has 13 residues. CDR1 and CDR2 from the germline V gene are SEHNR and FQNEAQ (reference sequence). The V segment lost 5 bases and the J segment 7 bases; nucleotides outside the gene matches: 5. CDR3 amino acids: CASSARDRVGYTF. Here the CDR3 DNA reads TGTGCCAGCAGCGCCCGGGACAGGGTTGGCTACACCTTC. The whole variable domain, remainder taken from reference TRBV7-9 and TRBJ1-2, is DTGVSQNPRHKITKRGQNVTFRCDPISEHNRLYWYRQTLGQGPEFLTYFQNEAQLEKSRLLSDRFSAERPKGSFSTLEIQRTEQGDSAMYLCASSARDRVGYTFGSGTRLTVV.

V gene TRBV6-5 combines with J gene TRBJ2-3; 8 bases match TRBD2. The CDR3 runs to 15 residues. Germline V lookup: CDR1 MNHEY, CDR2 SVGAGI. The V and J ends lost 4 bases and 0 bases, in that order; junction bases with no gene match: 3. CDR3: CASSFLAGSTDTQYF. CDR3 bases: TGTGCCAGCAGTTTCCTAGCGGGTAGCACAGATACGCAGTATTTT.

CDR3 bases: TGTGCCAGTATGGGAGGGGAAGCTTTCTTT. This codes for CASMGGEAFF. This chain uses TRBV19 with TRBJ1-1; D remains unclear. The V gene's germline CDR1 is LNHDA and CDR2 SQIVND (reference sequence). The CDR3 is 10 amino acids. The V end lost 7 bases, the J end lost 8 bases, and 8 bases lay between the germline ends.

The chain has TRBV14 and TRBJ1-1; D gene ambiguous. Germline V gives CDR1 SGHDN, CDR2 FVKESK. The ends were cut back, 3 bases at V and 1 base at J, with 9 bases in the middle. The CDR3 loop spans 14 amino acids. The CDR3 sequence is CASSQEEWNTEAFF. CDR3 coding DNA: TGTGCCAGCAGCCAGGAGGAATGGAACACTGAAGCTTTCTTT.

The V gene is TRBV19, the J gene TRBJ1-1; TRBD1 agrees at 10 bases. Per germline, CDR1 LNHDA and CDR2 SQIVND (reference sequence). This CDR3 region has 12 residues. V dropped 3 bases and J dropped 12; count of bases not matched to a gene: 4. This CDR3 is CASSMTGGVTFF. The CDR3 nucleotides read TGTGCCAGTAGTATGACAGGGGGCGTGACTTTCTTT. The full variable domain, its missing parts supplied by reference TRBV19 and TRBJ1-1, is DGGITQSPKYLFRKEGQNVTLSCEQNLNHDAMYWYRQDPGQGLRLIYYSQIVNDFQKGDIAEGYSVSREKKESFPLTVTSAQKNPTAFYLCASSMTGGVTFFGQGTRLTVV.

The table lists this clone with a count of one. This sequence joins TRBV28 and TRBJ2-4, with 11 nucleotides matching TRBD1. Germline V gives CDR1 MDHEN, CDR2 SYDVKM. The CDR3 loop spans 18 amino acids. Trimming took 2 bases from V and 6 from J; bases not matched to a gene: 12. The DNA for the CDR3 is TGTGCCAGCAGTTTAAACAGAGGCAGGGGGACAGGGGGAAACATTCAGTACTTC. This gives the protein CASSLNRGRGTGGNIQYF.

The chain combines TRBV4-3 with TRBJ1-1, with D possibly TRBD1 on 5 matching bases. Germline V gene lookup returns CDR1 LGHNA and CDR2 YSLEER. The CDR3 loop spans 13 amino acids. V shed 0 bases and J shed 7 bases, with 9 bases lying between them. The CDR3 coding sequence is TGCGCCAGCAGCCAAGATGGGGCGAGTGAAGCTTTCTTT. It codes for CASSQDGASEAFF.

The table lists this clone with a few counts. The chain has TRBV7-3 and TRBJ2-7; maybe TRBD1 (5 bases). The ends were cut back, 2 bases at V and 7 bases at J, with 12 bases in the middle. This CDR3 is built from 13 residues. Germline values: CDR1 SGHTA, CDR2 FQGTGA. The CDR3 DNA reads TGTGCCAGCAGCTTACGACCTTCAGGGGAGCAGTACTTC. Its translation: CASSLRPSGEQYF.

The chain uses TRBV10-3 and TRBJ2-5; 8 bases are a match to TRBD1. The CDR3 length is 14 residues. V shed 3 bases, J shed 4 bases, and the junction held 4 bases outside the gene matches. Germline CDR1 reads ENHRY; CDR2 reads SYGVKD. The CDR3, as DNA: TGTGCCATCAGTGAAAGGACAGGGATAGAGACCCAGTACTTC. Encoded protein: CAISERTGIETQYF.

The chain is built from TRBV6-5 and TRBJ1-4; a weak D match, TRBD1 (5 bases). Per the germline V gene, CDR1 is MNHEY and CDR2 is SVGAGI. CDR3 length equals 14 residues. V lost 2 bases and J 7 bases, leaving 11 bases between the germline ends. The CDR3 loop is CASSYMGLGEKLFF. The CDR3 DNA is TGTGCCAGCAGTTACATGGGGCTCGGTGAAAAACTGTTTTTT.

The chain employs TRBV7-8 and TRBJ2-1, with 13 positions matching TRBD2. Germline values: CDR1 SGHVS, CDR2 FQNEAQ. Trimming at V came to 1 base and at J to 13 bases, leaving 4 bases not matched to a gene. The CDR3 consists of 14 residues. The CDR3 DNA follows: TGTGCCAGCAGCTTAGTTACTAGCGGGAGGGCCCAGTTCTTC. As protein: CASSLVTSGRAQFF.